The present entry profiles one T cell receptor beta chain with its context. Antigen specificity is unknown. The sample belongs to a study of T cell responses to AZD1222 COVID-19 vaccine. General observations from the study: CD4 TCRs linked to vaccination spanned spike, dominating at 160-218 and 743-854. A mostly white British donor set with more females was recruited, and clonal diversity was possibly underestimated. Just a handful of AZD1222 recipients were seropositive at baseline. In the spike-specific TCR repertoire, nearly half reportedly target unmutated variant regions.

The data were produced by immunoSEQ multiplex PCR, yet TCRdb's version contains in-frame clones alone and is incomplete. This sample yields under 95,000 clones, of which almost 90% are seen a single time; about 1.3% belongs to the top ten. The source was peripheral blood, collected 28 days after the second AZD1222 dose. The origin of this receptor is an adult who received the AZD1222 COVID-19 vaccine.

The CDR3 sequence: CASKPTGEYIQYF. In DNA, the CDR3 is TGTGCCAGTAAACCCACAGGGGAATACATTCAGTACTTC. This chain joins TRBV19 and TRBJ2-4; 7 bases map to TRBD1. CDR1 and CDR2 from the germline V gene are LNHDA and SQIVND (reference sequence). The junction had 8 bases not matched to a gene; V was cut back by 7 bases and J by 8 bases. There are 13 residues in the CDR3.